This T cell receptor beta chain was documented in a study of blood T cell repertoires in COVID-19. Original analysis: Amplification with reference gene primers provided the estimates of nucleated cell counts. Measured with immunoSEQ multiplex PCR; TCRdb has only the in-frame clones, and not every one. The V and J calls and the clone size are those of that table, but D and trimming were determined from the DNA. Of 70,000 to 95,000 clones in the sample, around 90% were seen once. CDR3 length equals 14 residues. CDR1 is LNHDA and CDR2 is SQIVND in the germline V gene (reference sequence). V lost 4 bases to trimming and J lost 5 bases; unmatched junction nucleotides: 5.

This sequence joins TRBV19 and TRBJ2-1; TRBD2 agrees at 7 bases. This receptor was taken from a woman aged 80 or older with acute or convalescent COVID-19. The material sequenced was peripheral blood. The DNA for the CDR3 is TGTGCCAGTAGTAGAATCGGGGGGAACAATGAGCAGTTCTTC. Protein product: CASSRIGGNNEQFF.